This T cell receptor beta chain was sequenced for a study of T cell changes during pregnancy in multiple sclerosis. A few counts support this clone. The method was immunoSEQ multiplex PCR; TCRdb's version includes in-frame clones alone and lacks a portion of them. The repertoire holds tens of thousands of clones, with around 89% as singletons. The CDR3 length is 15 residues. V lost 4 bases and J lost 2; bases outside the gene matches: 5. Germline V gives CDR1 MDHEN, CDR2 SYDVKM. The genes are TRBV28 and TRBJ1-3, with 7 positions matching TRBD1. This receptor was identified in a female donor with multiple sclerosis, enrolled in a pregnancy study. Source: CD4+ T cells from peripheral blood mononuclear cells, taken in the first trimester of pregnancy. CDR3 sequence (DNA): TGTGCCAGCAGTTCCTACAGGGGCCCTGGAAACACCATATATTTT. It yields the protein CASSSYRGPGNTIYF.